These T cell receptor beta chains were read from a single sample in a study of cytomegalovirus exposure and HLA in healthy donors. Profiled with immunoSEQ multiplex PCR; TCRdb holds only in-frame clones, not every one. The data contain some 180,000 clones, around 76% of them seen just once; the ten biggest clones take up 2% to 3%. What was sequenced was PBMCs. The receptor set was obtained from a woman between 25 and 40 years old in good health and CMV-seropositive. CDR3s include the opening cysteine and the closing phenylalanine or tryptophan. Fields, in order: CDR3 protein, CDR3 DNA, V gene, J gene, D gene, clone size. D genes are given only for firm matches. Some rows have no size entry. The others give once, few or many, or a class for an expanded clone.

CASREDRLTSGGARGEQFF	TGTGCCAGCAGAGAGGACAGGTTGACTAGCGGGGGGGCCCGGGGTGAGCAGTTCTTC	TRBV2	TRBJ2-1	TRBD2	once
CASSAGGISDTQYF	TGCGCCAGCTCGGCGGGGGGGATCTCAGATACGCAGTATTTT	TRBV5-1	TRBJ2-3	TRBD2	NA
CASSQGLAGNTGELFF	TGTGCCAGCAGCCAGGGACTAGCGGGGAACACCGGGGAGCTGTTTTTT	TRBV7-6	TRBJ2-2	TRBD2	NA
CASTQGPARYGYTF	TGTGCCAGTACCCAGGGGCCAGCTCGGTATGGCTACACCTTC	TRBV19	TRBJ1-2	NA	NA
CASSQGRGGRAYEQYF	TGCGCCAGCAGCCAAGGACGCGGGGGCCGAGCCTACGAGCAGTACTTC	TRBV4-1	TRBJ2-7	NA	few
CASTLLIENIQYF	TGTGCCAGCACCCTCTTAATAGAAAACATTCAGTACTTC	TRBV5-6	TRBJ2-4	NA	NA
CASSKAETDTQYF	TGCGCCAGCTCGAAAGCGGAAACAGATACGCAGTATTTT	TRBV5-1	TRBJ2-3	NA	NA
CASRSDGQVGRNEQFF	TGTGCCAGCAGATCCGATGGACAGGTCGGTCGAAATGAGCAGTTCTTC	TRBV7-9	TRBJ2-1	TRBD1	NA
CASSQASQGLTNEKLFF	TGCGCCAGCAGCCAAGCAAGCCAGGGTTTAACTAATGAAAAACTGTTTTTT	TRBV4-3	TRBJ1-4	NA	NA
CASSPPPGNEQFF	TGTGCCAGCTCACCACCGCCCGGGAATGAGCAGTTCTTC	TRBV18	TRBJ2-1	NA	NA
CASSLSGLRQETQYF	TGTGCCAGCAGCTTATCAGGGCTTAGGCAAGAGACCCAGTACTTC	TRBV11-3	TRBJ2-5	NA	NA
CASSQFSSTGQGSTEAFF	TGCGCCAGCAGCCAATTCTCTAGCACAGGCCAGGGGAGTACTGAAGCTTTCTTT	TRBV4-1	TRBJ1-1	NA	NA
CASGRGRSTDTQYF	TGTGCCAGCGGGCGGGGGCGAAGCACAGATACGCAGTATTTT	TRBV2	TRBJ2-3	NA	NA
CASSLDTDTGELFF	TGTGCCAGCAGCCTTGACACAGACACCGGGGAGCTGTTTTTT	TRBV11-3	TRBJ2-2	NA	NA
CSVGTGFNTGELFF	TGCAGCGTGGGCACAGGCTTCAACACCGGGGAGCTGTTTTTT	TRBV29-1	TRBJ2-2	NA	NA
CAISTIGQATSYNEQFF	TGTGCCATCAGTACTATAGGACAGGCGACCTCCTACAATGAGCAGTTCTTC	TRBV10-3	TRBJ2-1	TRBD1	NA